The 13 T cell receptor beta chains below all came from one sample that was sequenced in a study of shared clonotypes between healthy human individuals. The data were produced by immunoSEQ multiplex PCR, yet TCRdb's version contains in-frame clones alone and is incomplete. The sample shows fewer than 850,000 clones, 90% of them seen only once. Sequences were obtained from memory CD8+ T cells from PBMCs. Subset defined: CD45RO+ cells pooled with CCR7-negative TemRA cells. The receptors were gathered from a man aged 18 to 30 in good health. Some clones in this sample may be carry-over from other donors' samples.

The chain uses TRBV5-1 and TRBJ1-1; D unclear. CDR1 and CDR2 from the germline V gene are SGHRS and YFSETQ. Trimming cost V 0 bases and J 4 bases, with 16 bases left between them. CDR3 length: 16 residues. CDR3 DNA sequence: TGCGCCAGCAGCTTGGGGGGTTTTCTGTCCCGCACTGAAGCTTTCTTT. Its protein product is CASSLGGFLSRTEAFF.

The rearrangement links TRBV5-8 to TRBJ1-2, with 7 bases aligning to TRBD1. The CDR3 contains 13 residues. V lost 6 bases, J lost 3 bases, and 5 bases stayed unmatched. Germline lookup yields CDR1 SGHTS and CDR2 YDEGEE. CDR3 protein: CASKTGWDYGYTF. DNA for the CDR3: TGTGCCAGCAAGACAGGGTGGGACTATGGCTACACCTTC.

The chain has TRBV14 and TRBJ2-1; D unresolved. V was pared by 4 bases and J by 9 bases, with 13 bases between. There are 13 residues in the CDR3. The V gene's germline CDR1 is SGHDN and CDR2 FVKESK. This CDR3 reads CASSPFQEVEQFF. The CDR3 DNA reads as TGTGCCAGCAGCCCATTCCAAGAGGTTGAGCAGTTCTTC. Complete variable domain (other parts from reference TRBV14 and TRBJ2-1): EAGVTQFPSHSVIEKGQTVTLRCDPISGHDNLYWYRRVMGKEIKFLLHFVKESKQDESGMPNNRFLAERTGGTYSTLKVQPAELEDSGVYFCASSPFQEVEQFFGPGTRLTVL.

The DNA for the CDR3 is TGTGCCAGCGGGGACAGATCTCTATACGAGCAGTACTTC. Translation gives CASGDRSLYEQYF. The chain is built from TRBV27 and TRBJ2-7; 7 bases match TRBD1. Trimming at V came to 8 bases and at J to 4 bases, leaving 8 bases not matched to a gene. CDR3 size: 13 residues. Germline assignment: CDR1 MNHEY and CDR2 SMNVEV (reference sequence).

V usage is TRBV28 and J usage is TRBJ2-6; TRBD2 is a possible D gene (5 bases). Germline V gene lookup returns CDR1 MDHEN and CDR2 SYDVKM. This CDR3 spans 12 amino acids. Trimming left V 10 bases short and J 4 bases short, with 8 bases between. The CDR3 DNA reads TGTGCCACCCCGGGGGGGGCCAACGTCCTGACTTTC. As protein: CATPGGANVLTF.

This CDR3 is CASISERELGEQYF. CDR3 DNA sequence: TGTGCCAGCATCTCCGAGCGGGAGCTTGGCGAGCAGTACTTC. V usage is TRBV6-1 and J usage is TRBJ2-7; TRBD2 matches at 8 bases. CDR3 length equals 14 residues. Trimming at V came to 7 bases and at J to 6 bases, leaving 11 bases not matched to a gene. The V gene's germline CDR1 is MNHNS and CDR2 SASEGT.

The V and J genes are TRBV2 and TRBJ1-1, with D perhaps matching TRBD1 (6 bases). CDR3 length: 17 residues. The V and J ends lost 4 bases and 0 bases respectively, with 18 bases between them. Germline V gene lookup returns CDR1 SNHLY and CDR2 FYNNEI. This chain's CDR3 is CASSGGRTDTMNTEAFF. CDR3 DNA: TGTGCCAGCAGTGGTGGGCGGACAGATACGATGAACACTGAAGCTTTCTTT. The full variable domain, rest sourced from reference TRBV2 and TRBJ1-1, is EPEVTQTPSHQVTQMGQEVILRCVPISNHLYFYWYRQILGQKVEFLVSFYNNEISEKSEIFDDQFSVERPDGSNFTLKIRSTKLEDSAMYFCASSGGRTDTMNTEAFFGQGTRLTVV.

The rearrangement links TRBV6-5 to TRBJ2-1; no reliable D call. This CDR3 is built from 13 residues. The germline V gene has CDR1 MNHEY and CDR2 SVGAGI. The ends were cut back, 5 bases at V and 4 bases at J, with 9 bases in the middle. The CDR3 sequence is CASSQIQYNEQFF. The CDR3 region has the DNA TGTGCCAGCAGTCAAATCCAGTACAATGAGCAGTTCTTC.

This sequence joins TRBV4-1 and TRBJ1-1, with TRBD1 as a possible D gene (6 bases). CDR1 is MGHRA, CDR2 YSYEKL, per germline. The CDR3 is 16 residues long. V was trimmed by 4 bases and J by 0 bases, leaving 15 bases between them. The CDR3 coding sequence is TGCGCCAGCAGCCTGAGGGGGGAAATACTGAACACTGAAGCTTTCTTT. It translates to CASSLRGEILNTEAFF.

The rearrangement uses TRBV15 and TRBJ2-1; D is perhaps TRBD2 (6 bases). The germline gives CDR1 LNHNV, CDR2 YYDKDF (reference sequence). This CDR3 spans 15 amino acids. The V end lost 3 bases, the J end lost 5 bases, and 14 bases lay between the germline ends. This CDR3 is CATSSTTGTDNEQFF. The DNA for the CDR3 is TGTGCCACCAGCAGTACAACCGGGACTGACAATGAGCAGTTCTTC.

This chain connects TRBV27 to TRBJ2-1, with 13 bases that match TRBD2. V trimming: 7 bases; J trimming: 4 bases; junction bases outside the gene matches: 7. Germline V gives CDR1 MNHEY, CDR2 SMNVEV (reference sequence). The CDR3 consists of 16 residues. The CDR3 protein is CASTRLAGGPYNEQFF. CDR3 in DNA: TGTGCCAGCACCCGACTAGCGGGAGGCCCGTACAATGAGCAGTTCTTC.

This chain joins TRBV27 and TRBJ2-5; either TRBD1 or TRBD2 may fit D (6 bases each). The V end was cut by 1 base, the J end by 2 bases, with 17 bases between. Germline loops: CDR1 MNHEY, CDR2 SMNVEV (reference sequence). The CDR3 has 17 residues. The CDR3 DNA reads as TGTGCCAGCAGTTTATTATCGTCTAGGGGGGTACAAGAGACCCAGTACTTC. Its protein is CASSLLSSRGVQETQYF.

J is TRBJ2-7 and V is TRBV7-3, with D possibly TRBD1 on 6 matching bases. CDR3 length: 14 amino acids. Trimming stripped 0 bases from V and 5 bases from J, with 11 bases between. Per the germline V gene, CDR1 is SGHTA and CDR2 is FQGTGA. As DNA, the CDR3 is TGTGCCAGCAGCTTAACCCACAGGGACCACGAGCAGTACTTC. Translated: CASSLTHRDHEQYF.